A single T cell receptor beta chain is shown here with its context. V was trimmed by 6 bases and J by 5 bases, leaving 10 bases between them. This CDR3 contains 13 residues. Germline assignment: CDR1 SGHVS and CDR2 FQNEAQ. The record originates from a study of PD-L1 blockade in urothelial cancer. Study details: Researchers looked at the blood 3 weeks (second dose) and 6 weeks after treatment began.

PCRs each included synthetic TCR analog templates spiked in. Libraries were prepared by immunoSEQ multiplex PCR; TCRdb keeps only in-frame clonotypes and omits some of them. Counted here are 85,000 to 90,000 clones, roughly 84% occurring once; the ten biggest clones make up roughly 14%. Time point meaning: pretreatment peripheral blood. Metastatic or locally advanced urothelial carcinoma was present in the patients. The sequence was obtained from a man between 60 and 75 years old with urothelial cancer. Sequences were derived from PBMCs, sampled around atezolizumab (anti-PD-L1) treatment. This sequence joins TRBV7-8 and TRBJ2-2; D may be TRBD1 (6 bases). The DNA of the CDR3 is TGTGCCAGCAGTCAGGGGCCTACCGGGGAGCTGTTTTTT. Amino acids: CASSQGPTGELFF.